This record looks at one T cell receptor beta chain sequence and its context. Its antigen specificity is not known. No base quality values were provided; no much bigger clone lies one nucleotide off. The junction carries 13 bases between V and J, which are trimmed by 6 bases and 8 bases respectively. Via the germline V gene, CDR1 is SNHLY and CDR2 FYNNEI. The CDR3, from cysteine to phenylalanine, totals 12 residues. The read is trimmed to its CDR3 DNA, 36 bases read in frame from base 1. This sample is drawn from a study of graft-versus-host responses after intestinal transplantation (dated by TCRdb to 2020 to 2022). For the study in its entirety: The transplants that recipients got were multivisceral, liver-intestinal, or isolated intestinal. Every recipient was given anti-thymocyte globulin induction, followed by around three years of maintenance tacrolimus and steroids. Bulk TCR-beta CDR3 sequencing was used to track graft-versus-host and host-versus-graft alloreactive T cell clones in the graft, circulation and bone marrow after intestinal transplantation. To identify alloreactive clones, pre-transplant mixed lymphocyte reaction products were sequenced and then compared with unstimulated pre-transplant donor and recipient T cells. A cohort of more than 20 intestinal transplant recipients, including one retransplant, was enrolled, and a few patients lacking pretransplant specimens were excluded. Donor T cell macrochimerism was defined as a peak of at least 4% donor T cells among recipient peripheral blood mononuclear cells. Instead of going to the commercial service, samples from a few later patients were sequenced in-house on an Illumina MiSeq and processed with MiXCR. The paper as a whole reports these results and caveats: Early after transplant, peak levels of circulating GvH clones were associated with declines in HvG clones. In the allografts of patients with donor T cell macrochimerism, GvH to HvG T cell clonal ratios were high. GvH clones were detected in recipient bone marrow, and some appeared earlier in ileal mucosa or blood, consistent with an intestinal mucosal origin. The relatively low number and heterogeneity of intestinal transplant patients limited the conclusions.

Blood samples were collected up to 4 times in the first month after transplant and then at least monthly when available. Library preparation used the immunoSEQ multiplex PCR assay. Adaptive Biotechnologies carried out high-throughput TCR-beta CDR3 sequencing of genomic DNA for most patients. The source study handled its data this way. Adaptive's ImmunoSEQ software supplied the TCR sequencing data for around 19 patients, while MiXCR and VDJtools were used to process a few other patients. CDR3 nucleotide sequences shared by donor and recipient were removed because the origin of these sequences could not be assigned. At least 2-fold expansion over unstimulated cells and a minimum CFSE-low frequency of 0.002% (template counts) or 0.001% (read counts) were required for clones to be classified as alloreactive. Clones detected in sequenced pre-transplant spleen, lymph node, or MLR CFSE-low populations of the donor or recipient were defined as mappable. Cumulative frequency of alloreactive clones was calculated as a percentage of all sequences weighted by copy number. Drawn from immuneACCESS, this table holds only the in-frame rearrangements with V and J called that TCRdb kept. Clones are partly lost; checked studies trace under half to an unresolved V gene and leave the rest unexplained. V and J calls and clone size come straight from that table; D and trimming were deduced from the DNA. In this sample the table shows around 38,000 clones, 83% of which occur a single time. The top ten hold 3% to 4% of the sample.

This TCR came from a human patient who received an intestinal transplant, so some T cells may come from the graft donor. Recombination linked TRBV2 to TRBJ1-2; the D gene cannot be named for sure. The sample here was PBMCs, taken 1070 days after transplant. The CDR3 has the sequence CASRSEGSGYTF. The DNA sequence is TGTGCCAGCAGGTCGGAGGGCTCGGGCTACACCTTC.